The rows below give T cell receptor beta chains drawn from one sample of a study of radiation and T cells in renal cell carcinoma. Method: immunoSEQ multiplex PCR; TCRdb's copy keeps in-frame clones and lacks some. The repertoire holds under 25,000 clones, with roughly three quarters as singletons. The material sequenced was blood, taken from a patient whose treatment included radiotherapy and nephrectomy. These receptors all come from a man in his sixties with renal cell carcinoma. The CDR3 runs from the conserved cysteine through the conserved F or W. Fields, in order: J gene, CDR3 length, clone size, V gene, D gene, CDR3 DNA, CDR3 protein. D genes are given only for firm matches. Size is stated for part of the rows, as once, few or many counts, or as a class when the clone is expanded.

TRBJ2-3	15	once	TRBV30	TRBD2	TGTGCCTGCATAGGGACTAGCGGGACAACGGATACGCAGTATTTT	CACIGTSGTTDTQYF
TRBJ2-2	14	.	TRBV7-8	.	TGTGCCAGCAGCACGACGACCCAATCTGGGGAGCTGTTTTTT	CASSTTTQSGELFF
TRBJ1-2	14	once	TRBV7-2	TRBD1	TGTGCCAGCAGCTTAGGACAGGGATCGTATGGCTACACCTTC	CASSLGQGSYGYTF
TRBJ2-7	13	.	TRBV6-5	.	TGTGCCAGCAGTGATCGGACAGCCTACGAGCAGTACTTC	CASSDRTAYEQYF
TRBJ2-6	17	.	TRBV11-2	.	TGTGCCAGCAGCCCCTGGGACCGACGCTCTGGGGCCAACGTCCTGACTTTC	CASSPWDRRSGANVLTF
TRBJ1-2	14	.	TRBV5-4	TRBD1	TGTGCCAGCACGAACAGGGGGCAGATGGATGGCTACACCTTC	CASTNRGQMDGYTF
TRBJ1-2	13	once	TRBV15	.	TGTGCCACCAGCAGAGGTCGGCTCTATGGCTACACCTTC	CATSRGRLYGYTF
TRBJ1-2	15	.	TRBV11-2	.	TGTGCCAGCAGCCCAGAACACGGCGTCGTTTATGGCTACACCTTC	CASSPEHGVVYGYTF
TRBJ1-1	15	.	TRBV6-6	.	TGTGCCAGCAGTTTGACCGGACCCTATAACACTGAAGCTTTCTTT	CASSLTGPYNTEAFF
TRBJ1-3	15	once	TRBV5-5	.	TGTGCCAGCAGCTTATACCCCAGCTCTGGAAACACCATATATTTT	CASSLYPSSGNTIYF
TRBJ1-2	11	.	TRBV20-1	.	TGCAGTGCTACTAATAAGGGGGGCTACACCTTC	CSATNKGGYTF
TRBJ2-5	14	.	TRBV5-4	.	TGTGCCAGCAGCTTAGGATTGGGGGACGAGACCCAGTACTTC	CASSLGLGDETQYF
TRBJ2-7	12	.	TRBV6-1	TRBD2	TGTGCCAGCAGTGTAGCGGGATACGAGCAGTACTTC	CASSVAGYEQYF
TRBJ2-2	18	.	TRBV19	TRBD2	TGTGCCAGTAGACCGGGACTAGCGGGAGGGCACGACACCGGGGAGCTGTTTTTT	CASRPGLAGGHDTGELFF